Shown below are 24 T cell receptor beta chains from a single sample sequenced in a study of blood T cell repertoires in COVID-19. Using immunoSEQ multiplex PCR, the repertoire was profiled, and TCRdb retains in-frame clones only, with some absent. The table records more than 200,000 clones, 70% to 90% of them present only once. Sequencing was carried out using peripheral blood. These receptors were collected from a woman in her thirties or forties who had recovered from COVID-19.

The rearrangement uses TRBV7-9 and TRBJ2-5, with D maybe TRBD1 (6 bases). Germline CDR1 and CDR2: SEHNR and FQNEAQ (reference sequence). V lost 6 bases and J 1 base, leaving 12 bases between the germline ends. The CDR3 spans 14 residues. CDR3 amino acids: CASRKRGFQETQYF. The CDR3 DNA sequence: TGTGCCAGCAGAAAGAGGGGGTTCCAAGAGACCCAGTACTTC. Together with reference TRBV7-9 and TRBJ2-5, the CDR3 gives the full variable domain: DTGVSQNPRHKITKRGQNVTFRCDPISEHNRLYWYRQTLGQGPEFLTYFQNEAQLEKSRLLSDRFSAERPKGSFSTLEIQRTEQGDSAMYLCASRKRGFQETQYFGPGTRLLVL.

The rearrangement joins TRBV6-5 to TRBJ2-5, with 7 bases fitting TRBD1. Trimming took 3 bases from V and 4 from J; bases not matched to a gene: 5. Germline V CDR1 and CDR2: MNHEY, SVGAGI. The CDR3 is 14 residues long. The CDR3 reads CASSYSTGTETQYF. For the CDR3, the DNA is TGTGCCAGCAGTTATTCGACAGGGACAGAGACCCAGTACTTC.

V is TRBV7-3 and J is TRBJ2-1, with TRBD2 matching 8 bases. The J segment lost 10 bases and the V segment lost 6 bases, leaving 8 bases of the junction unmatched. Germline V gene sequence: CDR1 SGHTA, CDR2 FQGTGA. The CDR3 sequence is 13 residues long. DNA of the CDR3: TGTGCCAGCAGTTCGGGACTAGGCGGCGAGCAGTTCTTC. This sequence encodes CASSSGLGGEQFF.

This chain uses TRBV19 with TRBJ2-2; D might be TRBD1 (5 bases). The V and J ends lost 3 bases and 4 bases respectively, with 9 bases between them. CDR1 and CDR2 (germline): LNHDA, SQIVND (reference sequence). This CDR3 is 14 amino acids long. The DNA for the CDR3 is TGTGCCAGTAGTATTTCAGGGATCACCGGGGAGCTGTTTTTT. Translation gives CASSISGITGELFF.

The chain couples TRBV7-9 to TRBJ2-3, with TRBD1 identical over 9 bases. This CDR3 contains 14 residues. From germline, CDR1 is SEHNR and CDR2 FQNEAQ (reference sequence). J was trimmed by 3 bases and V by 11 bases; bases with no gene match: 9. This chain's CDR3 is CAGTAGTGTDTQYF. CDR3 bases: TGTGCCGGGACCGCCGGGACAGGGACAGATACGCAGTATTTT. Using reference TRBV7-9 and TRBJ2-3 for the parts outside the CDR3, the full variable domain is DTGVSQNPRHKITKRGQNVTFRCDPISEHNRLYWYRQTLGQGPEFLTYFQNEAQLEKSRLLSDRFSAERPKGSFSTLEIQRTEQGDSAMYLCAGTAGTGTDTQYFGPGTRLTVL.

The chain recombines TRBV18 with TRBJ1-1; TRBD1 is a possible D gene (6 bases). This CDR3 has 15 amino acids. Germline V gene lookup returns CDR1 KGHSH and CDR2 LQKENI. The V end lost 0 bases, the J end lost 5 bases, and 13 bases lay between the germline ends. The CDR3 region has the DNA TGTGCCAGCTCACCACCTACAGGGCGCGGGACTGAAGCTTTCTTT. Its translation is CASSPPTGRGTEAFF.

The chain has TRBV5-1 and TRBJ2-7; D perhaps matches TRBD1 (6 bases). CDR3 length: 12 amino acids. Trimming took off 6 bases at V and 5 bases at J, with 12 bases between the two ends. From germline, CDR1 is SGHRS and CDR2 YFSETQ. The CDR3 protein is CASNGQGNEQYF. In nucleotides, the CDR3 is TGCGCCAGCAACGGGCAGGGGAACGAGCAGTACTTC.

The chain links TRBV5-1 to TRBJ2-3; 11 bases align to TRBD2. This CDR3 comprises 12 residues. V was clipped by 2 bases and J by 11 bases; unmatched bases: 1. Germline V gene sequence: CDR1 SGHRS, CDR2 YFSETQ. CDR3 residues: CASSFSGGEQYF. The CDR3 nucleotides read TGCGCCAGCAGCTTTAGCGGGGGGGAGCAGTATTTT.

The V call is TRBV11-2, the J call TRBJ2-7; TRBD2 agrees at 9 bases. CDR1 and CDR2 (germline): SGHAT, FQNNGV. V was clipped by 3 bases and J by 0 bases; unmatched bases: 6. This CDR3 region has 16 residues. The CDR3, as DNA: TGTGCCAGCAGCTTTGAGGCTAGCGGGATCTCCTACGAGCAGTACTTC. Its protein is CASSFEASGISYEQYF.

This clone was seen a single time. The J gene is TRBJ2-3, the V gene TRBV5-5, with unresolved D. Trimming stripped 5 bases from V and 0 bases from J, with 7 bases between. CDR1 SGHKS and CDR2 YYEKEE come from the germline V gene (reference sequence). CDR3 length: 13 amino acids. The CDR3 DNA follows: TGTGCCAGCAGACAACCTAGCACAGATACGCAGTATTTT. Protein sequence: CASRQPSTDTQYF.

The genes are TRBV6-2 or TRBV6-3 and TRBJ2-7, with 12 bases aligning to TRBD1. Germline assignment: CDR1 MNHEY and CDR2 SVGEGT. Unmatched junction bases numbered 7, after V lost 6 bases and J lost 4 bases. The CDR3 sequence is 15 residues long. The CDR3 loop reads CASSDPGQGAYEQYF. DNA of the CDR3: TGTGCCAGCAGCGACCCGGGACAGGGGGCGTACGAGCAGTACTTC.

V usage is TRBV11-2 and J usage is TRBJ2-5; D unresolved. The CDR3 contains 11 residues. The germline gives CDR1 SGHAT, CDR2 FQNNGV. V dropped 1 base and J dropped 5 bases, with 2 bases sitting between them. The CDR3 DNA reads TGTGCCAGCAGCTTAGCGGAGACCCAGTACTTC. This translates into CASSLAETQYF.

DNA of the CDR3: TGTGCCAGCAGCCTCTCGACAGGGAGTTATGGCTACACCTTC. Encoded protein: CASSLSTGSYGYTF. The chain links TRBV7-9 to TRBJ1-2; 7 bases are a match to TRBD1. Germline CDR1 is SEHNR and CDR2 is FQNEAQ (reference sequence). After removal of 5 bases from V and 5 bases from J, the junction contained 8 bases not matched to a gene. CDR3 length equals 14 residues.

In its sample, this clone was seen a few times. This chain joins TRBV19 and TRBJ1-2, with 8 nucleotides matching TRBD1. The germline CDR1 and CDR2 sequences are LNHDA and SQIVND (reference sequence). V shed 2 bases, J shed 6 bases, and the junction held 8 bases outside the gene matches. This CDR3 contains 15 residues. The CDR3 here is CASSILDRVSNGYTF. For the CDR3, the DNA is TGTGCCAGTAGTATATTGGACAGGGTTTCGAATGGCTACACCTTC.

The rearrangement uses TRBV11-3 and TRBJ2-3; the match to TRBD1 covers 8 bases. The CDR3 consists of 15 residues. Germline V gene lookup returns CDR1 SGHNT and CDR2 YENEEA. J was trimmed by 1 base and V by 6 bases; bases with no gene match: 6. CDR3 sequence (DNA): TGTGCCAGCAGACCCGGACAGGGCCGCACAGATACGCAGTATTTT. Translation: CASRPGQGRTDTQYF.

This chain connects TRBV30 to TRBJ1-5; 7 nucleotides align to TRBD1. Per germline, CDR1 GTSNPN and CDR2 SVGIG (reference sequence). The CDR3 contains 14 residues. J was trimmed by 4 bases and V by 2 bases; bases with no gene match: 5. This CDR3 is CAWSKGQFNQPQHF. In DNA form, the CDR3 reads TGTGCCTGGAGTAAGGGACAGTTTAATCAGCCCCAGCATTTT.

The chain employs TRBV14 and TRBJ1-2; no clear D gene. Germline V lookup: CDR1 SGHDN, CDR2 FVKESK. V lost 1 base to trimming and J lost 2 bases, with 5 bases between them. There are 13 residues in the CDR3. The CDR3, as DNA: TGTGCCAGCAGCCAAGGAGGAAACTATGGCTACACCTTC. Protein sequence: CASSQGGNYGYTF.

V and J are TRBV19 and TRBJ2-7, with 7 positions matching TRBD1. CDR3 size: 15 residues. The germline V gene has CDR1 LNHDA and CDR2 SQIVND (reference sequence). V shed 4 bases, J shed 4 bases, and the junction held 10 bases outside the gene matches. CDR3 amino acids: CASSNPRTGGYEQYF. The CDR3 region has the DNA TGTGCCAGTAGTAATCCGAGGACAGGCGGGTACGAGCAGTACTTC.

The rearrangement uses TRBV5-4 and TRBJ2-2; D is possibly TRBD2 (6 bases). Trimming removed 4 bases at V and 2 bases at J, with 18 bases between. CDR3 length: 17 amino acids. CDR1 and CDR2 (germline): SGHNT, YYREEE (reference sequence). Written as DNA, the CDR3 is TGTGCCAGCAGCCCGGGACTTCCGAGAGGAAACACCGGGGAGCTGTTTTTT. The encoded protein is CASSPGLPRGNTGELFF.

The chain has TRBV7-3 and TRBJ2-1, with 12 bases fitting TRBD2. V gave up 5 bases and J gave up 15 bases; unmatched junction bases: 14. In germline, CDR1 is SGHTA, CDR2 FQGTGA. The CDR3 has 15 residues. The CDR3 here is CASSPRLAGDQPGFF. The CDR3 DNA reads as TGTGCCAGCAGCCCCCGACTAGCGGGGGACCAACCGGGGTTCTTC.

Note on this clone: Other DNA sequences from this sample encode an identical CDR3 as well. CDR3 nucleotide sequence: TGTGCCAGTAGTATGGAGAGGACAGGGCCCTACGAGCAGTACTTC. It translates to CASSMERTGPYEQYF. The rearrangement uses TRBV19 and TRBJ2-7; 8 bases map to TRBD1. CDR3 length: 15 amino acids. Germline CDR1 and CDR2: LNHDA and SQIVND (reference sequence). Trimming at V came to 3 bases and at J to 2 bases, leaving 6 bases not matched to a gene.

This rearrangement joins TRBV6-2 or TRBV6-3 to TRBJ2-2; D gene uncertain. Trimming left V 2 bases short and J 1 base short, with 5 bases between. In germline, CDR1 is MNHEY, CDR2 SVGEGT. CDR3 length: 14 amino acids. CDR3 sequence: CASSYQVNTGELFF. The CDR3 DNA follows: TGTGCCAGCAGTTACCAGGTGAACACCGGGGAGCTGTTTTTT.

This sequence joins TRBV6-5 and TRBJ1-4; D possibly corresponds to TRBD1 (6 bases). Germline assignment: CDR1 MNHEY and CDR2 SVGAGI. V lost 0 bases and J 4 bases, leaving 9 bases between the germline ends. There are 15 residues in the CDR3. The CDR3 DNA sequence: TGTGCCAGCAGTTACTCCGGGGGGCGTAATGAAAAACTGTTTTTT. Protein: CASSYSGGRNEKLFF.

The CDR3, as DNA: TGTGCCAGTGGCATGCGGGGGTCAGAGACCCAGTACTTC. Encoded protein: CASGMRGSETQYF. This chain connects TRBV19 to TRBJ2-5; 7 bases agree with TRBD2. Germline V gene data show CDR1 as LNHDA and CDR2 as SQIVND (reference sequence). The CDR3 runs to 13 residues. The trim removed 8 bases at V and 4 bases at J, leaving 7 bases unmatched.